This TCR beta chain comes out of a study of cytomegalovirus exposure and HLA in healthy donors. The CDR3 is made up of 14 amino acids. V dropped 0 bases and J dropped 7 bases, with 10 bases sitting between them. Germline-derived CDR1 and CDR2 are MGHRA and YSYEKL. Produced via immunoSEQ multiplex PCR; TCRdb's table is partial and in-frame only. The sample holds more than 200,000 clones, roughly 88% seen once. The TCR sequence derives from a woman younger than 45 in good health and CMV-seronegative. This chain joins TRBV4-1 and TRBJ2-1, with D uncertain. Sample: PBMCs. The CDR3, as DNA: TGCGCCAGCAGCCAAGAGGATCGAGCTAATGAGCAGTTCTTC. It encodes CASSQEDRANEQFF.